Below are 12 T cell receptor beta chains sequenced from a single sample in a study of vaccination and CD4 T cells after COVID-19. Researchers used the Oncomine TCR Beta short-read assay to sequence DNA from cultured CD4+ T cells. Via MiXCR, TCRdb re-called the PCR reads, giving one row per CDR3 protein. The table has around 20,000 distinct CDR3 sequences, around 45% seen once. The antigens for these receptors are not known. The treatment was: approximately nine-day PBMC culture with coronavirus spike peptide pools or control peptides (ViraFEST assay). Material: CD4+ T cells from blood, cultured in vitro, obtained before SARS-CoV-2 vaccination. These TCRs come from a human donor who had recovered from COVID-19.

This clonotype was observed once. This chain uses TRBV11-3 with TRBJ2-7, with 7 bases identical to TRBD1. Per the germline V gene, CDR1 is SGHNT and CDR2 is YENEEA. The CDR3 contains 13 residues. With V trimmed by 7 bases and J by 0 bases, 3 bases remained unmatched. The CDR3 here is CASKGASSYEQYF. The CDR3 region has the DNA TGTGCCAGCAAGGGGGCCAGCTCCTACGAGCAGTACTTC. The full variable domain, completed using reference TRBV11-3 and TRBJ2-7, is EAGVVQSPRYKIIEKKQPVAFWCNPISGHNTLYWYLQNLGQGPELLIRYENEEAVDDSQLPKDRFSAERLKGVDSTLKIQPAELGDSAVYLCASKGASSYEQYFGPGTRLTVT.

Points on this clonotype: The germline gene is not matched at one end of the junction; a read error may be the cause. The CDR3 DNA follows: TGCGCCAGCAGCCAAGGCAGGGGAGCCTACAATGAGCAGTTCTTC. This translates into CASSQGRGAYNEQFF. This chain uses TRBV7-9 with TRBJ2-1, with D perhaps TRBD1 (6 bases). The CDR3 spans 15 residues. Germline assignment: CDR1 SEHNR and CDR2 FQNEAQ (reference sequence).

The chain employs TRBV2 and TRBJ1-3, with D unresolved. Trimming removed 6 bases at V and 2 bases at J, with 11 bases between. The CDR3 has 14 residues. Germline V CDR1 and CDR2: SNHLY, FYNNEI. The CDR3 sequence: CASSLNRAGNTIYF. CDR3 nucleotides: TGTGCCAGCAGCCTGAACCGGGCTGGAAACACCATATATTTT.

V is TRBV12-3 or TRBV12-4 and J is TRBJ2-7; TRBD2 agrees at 8 bases. J was trimmed by 2 bases and V by 3 bases; bases with no gene match: 3. This CDR3 contains 14 residues. The CDR3 here is CASSFAGGPYEQYF. The CDR3, as DNA: TGTGCCAGCAGTTTTGCGGGAGGCCCCTACGAGCAGTACTTC.

V gene TRBV29-1 combines with J gene TRBJ2-2; 12 bases map to TRBD2. Losses at the gene ends were 6 bases for V and 6 bases for J; bases not matched to a gene: 5. The CDR3 is 14 amino acids. CDR1 SQVTM and CDR2 ANQGSEA come from the germline V gene. The CDR3 DNA is TGCAGCGTCGGACTAGCGGGATCCCCCGGGGAGCTGTTTTTT. Its translation is CSVGLAGSPGELFF.

The rearrangement joins TRBV7-2 to TRBJ2-3; 9 positions match TRBD2. Germline assignment: CDR1 SGHTA and CDR2 FQGNSA. The ends lost 8 bases at V and 4 bases at J; junction bases unmatched: 13. The CDR3 totals 16 residues. The CDR3: CASQRVAGAYSDTQYF. The CDR3, as DNA: TGTGCCAGCCAACGGGTAGCGGGAGCTTATTCAGATACGCAGTATTTT.

The DNA for the CDR3 is TGTGCCAGCAGCTTGGCTGCAGGGGCTGGAAACACCATATATTTT. Its translation is CASSLAAGAGNTIYF. This chain links TRBV5-4 with TRBJ1-3; the D gene is possibly TRBD1 (6 bases). Germline assignment: CDR1 SGHNT and CDR2 YYREEE (reference sequence). CDR3 length equals 15 residues. Trimming shortened V by 0 bases and J by 2 bases, and 9 bases separated the two germline ends.

V and J are TRBV7-2 and TRBJ2-1, with TRBD2 matching over 12 bases. The CDR3 loop spans 15 amino acids. Per germline, CDR1 SGHTA and CDR2 FQGNSA. The V and J ends lost 5 bases and 5 bases, in that order; junction bases with no gene match: 4. The CDR3, as DNA: TGTGCCAGCAGCCCCAGGACTAGCGGGAACAATGAGCAGTTCTTC. It encodes CASSPRTSGNNEQFF.

This clonotype was detected only a few times. The chain employs TRBV20-1 and TRBJ1-6, with D unclear. CDR3 length: 15 amino acids. The V gene lost 0 bases and the J gene lost 0 bases, with 6 bases spanning the gap. Germline CDR1 is DFQATT and CDR2 is SNEGSKA (reference sequence). The CDR3 DNA reads TGCAGTGCTAGAGACGGGAGCTCCTATAATTCACCCCTCCACTTT. Translated: CSARDGSSYNSPLHF.

The CDR3 DNA is TGTGCCAGCACCTCGGGCAGGGGGCCCTACGAGCAGTACTTC. Encoded protein: CASTSGRGPYEQYF. This chain joins TRBV2 and TRBJ2-7; 8 bases match TRBD1. Germline V gene lookup returns CDR1 SNHLY and CDR2 FYNNEI. CDR3 length equals 14 residues. V shed 7 bases and J 2 bases; nucleotides not matched to a gene: 7.

This clonotype has more than one count but fewer than ten. This chain connects TRBV6-1 to TRBJ2-1, with a possible D match to TRBD1 (6 bases). The germline V gene encodes CDR1 MNHNS and CDR2 SASEGT. The germline V and J ends were trimmed by 6 bases and 16 bases, with 19 bases remaining between them. The length of the CDR3 is 12 residues. CDR3 sequence reads: CASRRANRDSFF. Here the CDR3 DNA reads TGTGCCAGCAGGAGAGCCAACAGGGATAGCTTCTTC.

This clonotype was observed a handful of times. V gene TRBV7-2 combines with J gene TRBJ1-1, with D possibly being TRBD1 (5 bases). With 5 bases removed from V and 3 bases from J, the gap between germline ends came to 10 bases. This CDR3 has 13 amino acids. The germline CDR1 and CDR2 sequences are SGHTA and FQGNSA. The CDR3 is CASSGRGDTEAFF. CDR3 in DNA: TGTGCCAGCAGCGGTCGGGGGGACACTGAAGCTTTCTTT.